The table lists the clone carrying this TCR beta chain with a count of one. This specimen comes from a study of prognosis after radiotherapy for stage I lung cancer. Study as a whole: Radiotherapy: SBRT, 3 to 5 fractions, biologically effective dose at least 100 Gy. Distant metastases showed up in a few patients after radiotherapy, at a median of about 7 months, while more than 12 showed no significant progression.

The study amplified the TCR beta CDR3 region from genomic DNA. This amplification was carried out by two rounds of multiplex PCR. TRBV and TRBJ genes each had their own specific primers in first-round PCR. TCRdb passed the multiplex PCR reads through MiXCR, listing each CDR3 protein once. The table records 30,000 to 40,000 distinct CDR3 sequences, approximately 25% of them present only once. The CDR3 runs 15 residues. Trimming removed 4 bases at V and 4 bases at J, with 15 bases between. Per the germline V gene, CDR1 is LNHNV and CDR2 is YYDKDF (reference sequence). The sequence came from a donor aged 50 or older with non-small cell lung cancer. Sequenced material: PBMCs, taken before or after stereotactic body radiation therapy (not recorded which). The chain uses TRBV15 and TRBJ2-3, with D possibly TRBD1 on 6 matching bases. CDR3 loop: CATSIPTDRADTQYF. The CDR3 region has the DNA TGTGCCACCAGCATTCCCACGGACAGAGCAGATACGCAGTATTTT.